The T cell receptor (beta chain) described here comes from a study of radiation and T cells in renal cell carcinoma. Whole-study findings and limits: In blood, top tumor clones expanded by 2 weeks, shrinking by 4. Pretreatment tumor biopsies were lacking, so baseline clonotypes are unknown.

Profiling relied on immunoSEQ multiplex PCR, and the TCRdb table lists in-frame clones only, not all of them. This sample has fewer than 45,000 clones, with around four fifths found just once. Per the germline V gene, CDR1 is SGHAT and CDR2 is FQNNGV. This CDR3 is 15 amino acids long. V lost 2 bases, J lost 2 bases, and 13 bases lay in between. The time point denotes: blood 4 weeks post-SBRT, at nephrectomy. Treatment: 15 Gy SBRT to primary tumor, nephrectomy 4 weeks later. Nephrectomy followed 15 Gy stereotactic body radiation by 4 weeks. Clear cell pathology was present in this patient's renal cell carcinoma. To note about this clone: Its antigen is as yet unknown.

The V gene is TRBV11-2, the J gene TRBJ2-7; D is unresolved. This receptor was obtained from a woman between 70 and 85 years old with renal cell carcinoma. Specimen: blood, collected from a patient whose treatment included radiotherapy and nephrectomy. The CDR3 region is CASSLQDTGPYEQYF. The CDR3 nucleotides are TGTGCCAGCAGCTTACAAGACACCGGACCCTACGAGCAGTACTTC.